The 25 T cell receptor beta chains below all came from one sample that was sequenced in a study of identical twins. Each CDR3 protein is one row after TCRdb ran MiXCR on the 5' RACE reads. The table shows roughly 260,000 distinct CDR3 sequences, with about 14% occurring only once. The sample comprised memory (CD45RO+) T cells sorted from blood. Receptors were obtained from a woman aged 18-29 years in good health.

This clonotype appeared a few times. The CDR3 here is CSARAPSGGQDTQYF. In nucleotides, the CDR3 is TGCAGTGCTAGAGCGCCTAGCGGGGGTCAAGATACGCAGTATTTT. V and J are TRBV20-1 and TRBJ2-3; 10 positions match TRBD2. CDR1 is DFQATT and CDR2 is SNEGSKA in the germline V gene (reference sequence). With V trimmed by 1 base and J by 5 bases, 6 bases remained unmatched. The CDR3 is made up of 15 amino acids.

The sample holds a few counts of this clonotype. This CDR3 reads CASSEATGGSYEQYF. The CDR3 nucleotides read TGTGCCAGCAGTGAAGCGACAGGGGGCTCCTACGAGCAGTACTTC. The rearrangement uses TRBV6-1 and TRBJ2-7, with TRBD1 matching over 9 bases. The V gene's germline CDR1 is MNHNS and CDR2 SASEGT. The CDR3 covers 15 residues. The ends lost 0 bases at V and 0 bases at J; junction bases unmatched: 0.

This clonotype was recorded a few times. The rearrangement links TRBV20-1 to TRBJ2-5, with TRBD1 matching 10 bases. The CDR3 is made up of 13 amino acids. The V segment lost 6 bases and the J segment 5 bases; nucleotides outside the gene matches: 6. Germline V gives CDR1 DFQATT, CDR2 SNEGSKA (reference sequence). The CDR3 here is CSADRGRRETQYF. In DNA, the CDR3 is TGCAGTGCCGACAGGGGGCGCCGGGAGACCCAGTACTTC.

The genes are TRBV20-1 and TRBJ1-1, with 9 bases lining up with TRBD1. Germline assignment: CDR1 DFQATT and CDR2 SNEGSKA (reference sequence). The CDR3 loop spans 15 amino acids. V shed 2 bases and J 4 bases; nucleotides not matched to a gene: 8. CDR3 loop: CSARSQGALSTEAFF. CDR3 coding DNA: TGCAGTGCTAGATCACAGGGGGCCCTGAGCACTGAAGCTTTCTTT.

This clonotype was observed a handful of times. The V call is TRBV12-3 or TRBV12-4, the J call TRBJ2-4, with D perhaps matching TRBD1 (6 bases). Between the trimmed V and J ends, which lost 6 bases and 0 bases, there was a span of 15 bases. The CDR3 covers 16 residues. The CDR3 protein is CASSLGQFVAKNIQYF. The CDR3 nucleotides read TGTGCCAGCAGCCTCGGACAGTTTGTAGCCAAAAACATTCAGTACTTC.

The chain employs TRBV6-1 and TRBJ2-5, with D possibly called TRBD1 or TRBD2 (5 bases each). Trimming stripped 5 bases from V and 2 bases from J, with 15 bases between. The CDR3 is 15 residues long. Germline assignment: CDR1 MNHNS and CDR2 SASEGT. The CDR3 sequence: CASSKSGRRQETQYF. As DNA, the CDR3 is TGTGCCAGCAGTAAGTCGGGACGGAGACAAGAGACCCAGTACTTC.

This clonotype was counted many times. This chain connects TRBV12-3 or TRBV12-4 to TRBJ1-2; TRBD1 might be the D (5 bases). The CDR3 loop spans 14 amino acids. Trimming shortened V by 5 bases and J by 4 bases, and 14 bases separated the two germline ends. The DNA for the CDR3 is TGTGCCAGCAGTCTAGGGAGTGGGGCCTATGGCTACACCTTC. This codes for CASSLGSGAYGYTF.

This clonotype was observed a handful of times. The J gene is TRBJ1-2, the V gene TRBV5-1; 7 bases fit TRBD1. The germline V gene encodes CDR1 SGHRS and CDR2 YFSETQ. With 4 bases clipped from V and 3 bases from J, the junction kept 3 bases outside the gene matches. CDR3 size: 13 residues. The CDR3 spells CASSITGDYGYTF. CDR3 DNA sequence: TGCGCCAGCAGCATAACAGGGGACTATGGCTACACCTTC.

This clonotype was found a few times. The rearrangement uses TRBV6-1 and TRBJ1-2; TRBD1 matches at 7 bases. The trim removed 5 bases at V and 3 bases at J, leaving 6 bases unmatched. Looked up from germline, CDR1 is MNHNS and CDR2 is SASEGT. The CDR3 covers 14 residues. The CDR3 nucleotides read TGTGCCAGCAGTCCGGGAGGGACAGACTATGGCTACACCTTC. Translation gives CASSPGGTDYGYTF.

This clonotype was detected a few times. J is TRBJ2-2 and V is TRBV29-1, with D tentatively TRBD1 (6 bases). V was cut by 7 bases and J by 4 bases, with 16 bases left in between. The CDR3 has 14 residues. In germline, CDR1 is SQVTM, CDR2 ANQGSEA. CDR3 nucleotide sequence: TGCAGCGCCGCCACAGGGATCGGCACCGGGGAGCTGTTTTTT. It codes for CSAATGIGTGELFF.

This chain links TRBV30 with TRBJ2-1, with TRBD2 matching 7 bases. Germline V gene data show CDR1 as GTSNPN and CDR2 as SVGIG (reference sequence). CDR3 length equals 17 residues. The V gene end was trimmed by 1 base and the J gene end by 2 bases; junction bases not matched to a gene: 11. In nucleotides, the CDR3 is TGTGCCTGGAGTGGCCACCGGCGGGAGAGCACCTACAATGAGCAGTTCTTC. It is translated as CAWSGHRRESTYNEQFF.

This clonotype was seen ten or more times. This chain links TRBV29-1 with TRBJ2-5; D is possibly TRBD1 (5 bases). The CDR3 length is 12 residues. Trimming cost V 4 bases and J 13 bases, with 19 bases left between them. From germline, CDR1 is SQVTM and CDR2 ANQGSEA. The DNA for the CDR3 is TGCAGCGTTGTAAGACAGTCCCATTTGCGGTACTTC. It is translated as CSVVRQSHLRYF. Full variable domain (remainder filled in from reference TRBV29-1 and TRBJ2-5): SAVISQKPSRDICQRGTSLTIQCQVDSQVTMMFWYRQQPGQSLTLIATANQGSEATYESGFVIDKFPISRPNLTFSTLTVSNMSPEDSSIYLCSVVRQSHLRYFGPGTRLLVL.

This clonotype was picked up a small number of times. J is TRBJ2-1 and V is TRBV18; D not certain. V lost 2 bases, J lost 1 base, and 9 bases lay in between. The CDR3 sequence is 15 residues long. Germline CDR1 reads KGHSH; CDR2 reads LQKENI. The CDR3 loop is CASSPVPGSYNEQFF. The DNA for the CDR3 is TGTGCCAGCTCACCAGTTCCAGGATCCTACAATGAGCAGTTCTTC.

This clonotype was detected only a few times. The V and J genes are TRBV11-2 and TRBJ2-5; D perhaps matches TRBD2 (6 bases). The CDR3 is 15 amino acids. The ends were cut back, 4 bases at V and 5 bases at J, with 17 bases in the middle. The germline CDR1 and CDR2 sequences are SGHAT and FQNNGV. This CDR3 reads CASSSQTRFAETQYF. Written as DNA, the CDR3 is TGTGCCAGCAGCTCCCAGACTAGATTTGCGGAGACCCAGTACTTC. The whole variable domain, remainder taken from reference TRBV11-2 and TRBJ2-5, is EAGVAQSPRYKIIEKRQSVAFWCNPISGHATLYWYQQILGQGPKLLIQFQNNGVVDDSQLPKDRFSAERLKGVDSTLKIQPAKLEDSAVYLCASSSQTRFAETQYFGPGTRLLVL.

This clonotype turned up a few times. The CDR3 bases are TGCGCCAGCAGCCAAGATCCCAAAGATACGCAGTATTTT. Translation gives CASSQDPKDTQYF. The chain joins TRBV4-1 to TRBJ2-3, with D hard to call. CDR3 length: 13 residues. The V end was cut by 0 bases, the J end by 5 bases, with 6 bases between. From germline, CDR1 is MGHRA and CDR2 YSYEKL.

This clonotype was detected many times. CDR3 protein: CASSRREGTEAFF. CDR3 DNA sequence: TGCGCCAGCAGCCGCAGGGAGGGCACTGAAGCTTTCTTT. The chain links TRBV4-3 to TRBJ1-1, with D possibly matching TRBD1 (5 bases). The length of the CDR3 is 13 residues. V lost 4 bases and J 4 bases, leaving 10 bases between the germline ends. Germline V CDR1 and CDR2: LGHNA, YSLEER.

The CDR3 DNA sequence: TGTGCCAGCAGCGTAACCCAGGTGTCTAGTCAAGAGACCCAGTACTTC. This sequence encodes CASSVTQVSSQETQYF. The genes are TRBV9 and TRBJ2-5, with D unclear. CDR3 length equals 16 residues. The ends were cut back, 1 base at V and 2 bases at J, with 15 bases in the middle. Germline assignment: CDR1 SGDLS and CDR2 YYNGEE.

This clonotype occurred a few times. This chain uses TRBV6-1 with TRBJ2-5; 8 nucleotides match TRBD2. Germline V gene data show CDR1 as MNHNS and CDR2 as SASEGT. CDR3 size: 14 residues. Germline trimming cut 7 bases from V and 5 bases from J; bases unmatched to any gene: 9. CDR3 in amino acids: CASKNGGAVETQYF. The CDR3 bases are TGTGCCAGCAAAAACGGGGGGGCGGTGGAGACCCAGTACTTC.

This clonotype was recorded a few times. This chain joins TRBV9 and TRBJ1-4; D is perhaps TRBD1 (5 bases). Germline CDR1 reads SGDLS; CDR2 reads YYNGEE. This CDR3 comprises 16 residues. V was shortened by 4 bases and J by 8 bases, with 21 bases between the two germline ends. CDR3 sequence (DNA): TGTGCCAGCAGCCTCTTCCAGGGCAGGGTACCGGAAAAACTGTTTTTT. Its protein product is CASSLFQGRVPEKLFF.

This clonotype was seen many times. The V gene is TRBV7-2, the J gene TRBJ1-6; no reliable D call. Germline-derived CDR1 and CDR2 are SGHTA and FQGNSA. The CDR3 is 11 amino acids. Trimming took 7 bases from V and 10 from J, leaving 8 bases between them. The CDR3 region has the DNA TGTGCCAGCAATTTGGGATCACCCCTCCACTTT. Its protein is CASNLGSPLHF.

In its sample, this clonotype was seen a few times. The rearrangement links TRBV12-3 or TRBV12-4 to TRBJ1-5; TRBD1 is a possible D gene (6 bases). V lost 7 bases and J lost 3, with 13 bases in between. This CDR3 is built from 14 residues. The CDR3 coding sequence is TGTGCCAGCACCGGAGGACAGTACAATCAGCCCCAGCATTTT. Its translation is CASTGGQYNQPQHF.

This clonotype showed up just a few times. The chain carries TRBV5-1 and TRBJ2-3; D is ambiguous. Germline CDR1 is SGHRS and CDR2 is YFSETQ. The CDR3 has 15 amino acids. V lost 0 bases and J lost 1, with 9 bases in between. The CDR3 spells CASSLDPMGTDTQYF. For the CDR3, the DNA is TGCGCCAGCAGCTTGGACCCCATGGGCACAGATACGCAGTATTTT. The complete variable domain, with remaining parts taken from reference TRBV5-1 and TRBJ2-3, reads KAGVTQTPRYLIKTRGQQVTLSCSPISGHRSVSWYQQTPGQGLQFLFEYFSETQRNKGNFPGRFSGRQFSNSRSEMNVSTLELGDSALYLCASSLDPMGTDTQYFGPGTRLTVL.

This clonotype has just a few counts. The chain carries TRBV20-1 and TRBJ2-1, with D hard to call. The CDR3 extends over 15 amino acids. CDR1 DFQATT and CDR2 SNEGSKA come from the germline V gene (reference sequence). V lost 6 bases, J lost 0 bases, and 15 bases lay in between. CDR3 DNA: TGCAGTGCCCATGCTCGCGGCAGCTCCTACAATGAGCAGTTCTTC. The encoded protein is CSAHARGSSYNEQFF.

V usage is TRBV29-1 and J usage is TRBJ2-2; possibly TRBD2 for D (6 bases). Per the germline V gene, CDR1 is SQVTM and CDR2 is ANQGSEA. V lost 4 bases, J lost 6 bases, and 9 bases lay in between. The CDR3 is 12 residues long. In nucleotides, the CDR3 is TGCAGCGTTGGGTGGGGGGCCGGGGAGCTGTTTTTT. It specifies CSVGWGAGELFF.

This clonotype has a count of ten or more. The rearrangement joins TRBV12-3 or TRBV12-4 to TRBJ2-2; the D is unclear. The CDR3 spans 14 residues. Trimming stripped 5 bases from V and 0 bases from J, with 7 bases between. In DNA, the CDR3 is TGTGCCAGCAGTCCCTCCTCGAACACCGGGGAGCTGTTTTTT. It yields the protein CASSPSSNTGELFF.